The clone carrying this T cell receptor beta chain was observed a handful of times. The antigen is not known. Measured with immunoSEQ multiplex PCR; TCRdb has only the in-frame clones, and not every one. Found here are fewer than 400,000 clones, 67% of them singletons; the top ten hold about 6.7%. Genomic DNA in a quantity of about 2.1 micrograms was derived from cryopreserved PBMCs for TCR beta libraries. The sample originates from a study of cytotoxic CD8 clonotypes in ibrutinib-treated CLL. Study background: Responses comprised 24 partial and 2 complete; at median around 6 years, about 15 remained remitted and roughly twelve progressed. Investigators collected response samples after a median around twelve months of treatment, range 6 to 36. Study results and limitations: Treatment left the uncommon public clonotypes either contracted or stable in frequency.

Trimming removed 2 bases from V and 0 bases from J, with 11 bases in between. The CDR3 has 16 amino acids. The germline V gene encodes CDR1 KGHSH and CDR2 LQKENI. The sequences come from PBMCs, collected after 36 months of ibrutinib treatment. This chain uses TRBV18 with TRBJ2-1; D is unclear. The sequence was collected from a human donor with chronic lymphocytic leukemia. CDR3 protein: CASSPAGSSSYNEQFF. The CDR3 DNA reads TGTGCCAGCTCACCAGCAGGCTCGAGCTCCTACAATGAGCAGTTCTTC.